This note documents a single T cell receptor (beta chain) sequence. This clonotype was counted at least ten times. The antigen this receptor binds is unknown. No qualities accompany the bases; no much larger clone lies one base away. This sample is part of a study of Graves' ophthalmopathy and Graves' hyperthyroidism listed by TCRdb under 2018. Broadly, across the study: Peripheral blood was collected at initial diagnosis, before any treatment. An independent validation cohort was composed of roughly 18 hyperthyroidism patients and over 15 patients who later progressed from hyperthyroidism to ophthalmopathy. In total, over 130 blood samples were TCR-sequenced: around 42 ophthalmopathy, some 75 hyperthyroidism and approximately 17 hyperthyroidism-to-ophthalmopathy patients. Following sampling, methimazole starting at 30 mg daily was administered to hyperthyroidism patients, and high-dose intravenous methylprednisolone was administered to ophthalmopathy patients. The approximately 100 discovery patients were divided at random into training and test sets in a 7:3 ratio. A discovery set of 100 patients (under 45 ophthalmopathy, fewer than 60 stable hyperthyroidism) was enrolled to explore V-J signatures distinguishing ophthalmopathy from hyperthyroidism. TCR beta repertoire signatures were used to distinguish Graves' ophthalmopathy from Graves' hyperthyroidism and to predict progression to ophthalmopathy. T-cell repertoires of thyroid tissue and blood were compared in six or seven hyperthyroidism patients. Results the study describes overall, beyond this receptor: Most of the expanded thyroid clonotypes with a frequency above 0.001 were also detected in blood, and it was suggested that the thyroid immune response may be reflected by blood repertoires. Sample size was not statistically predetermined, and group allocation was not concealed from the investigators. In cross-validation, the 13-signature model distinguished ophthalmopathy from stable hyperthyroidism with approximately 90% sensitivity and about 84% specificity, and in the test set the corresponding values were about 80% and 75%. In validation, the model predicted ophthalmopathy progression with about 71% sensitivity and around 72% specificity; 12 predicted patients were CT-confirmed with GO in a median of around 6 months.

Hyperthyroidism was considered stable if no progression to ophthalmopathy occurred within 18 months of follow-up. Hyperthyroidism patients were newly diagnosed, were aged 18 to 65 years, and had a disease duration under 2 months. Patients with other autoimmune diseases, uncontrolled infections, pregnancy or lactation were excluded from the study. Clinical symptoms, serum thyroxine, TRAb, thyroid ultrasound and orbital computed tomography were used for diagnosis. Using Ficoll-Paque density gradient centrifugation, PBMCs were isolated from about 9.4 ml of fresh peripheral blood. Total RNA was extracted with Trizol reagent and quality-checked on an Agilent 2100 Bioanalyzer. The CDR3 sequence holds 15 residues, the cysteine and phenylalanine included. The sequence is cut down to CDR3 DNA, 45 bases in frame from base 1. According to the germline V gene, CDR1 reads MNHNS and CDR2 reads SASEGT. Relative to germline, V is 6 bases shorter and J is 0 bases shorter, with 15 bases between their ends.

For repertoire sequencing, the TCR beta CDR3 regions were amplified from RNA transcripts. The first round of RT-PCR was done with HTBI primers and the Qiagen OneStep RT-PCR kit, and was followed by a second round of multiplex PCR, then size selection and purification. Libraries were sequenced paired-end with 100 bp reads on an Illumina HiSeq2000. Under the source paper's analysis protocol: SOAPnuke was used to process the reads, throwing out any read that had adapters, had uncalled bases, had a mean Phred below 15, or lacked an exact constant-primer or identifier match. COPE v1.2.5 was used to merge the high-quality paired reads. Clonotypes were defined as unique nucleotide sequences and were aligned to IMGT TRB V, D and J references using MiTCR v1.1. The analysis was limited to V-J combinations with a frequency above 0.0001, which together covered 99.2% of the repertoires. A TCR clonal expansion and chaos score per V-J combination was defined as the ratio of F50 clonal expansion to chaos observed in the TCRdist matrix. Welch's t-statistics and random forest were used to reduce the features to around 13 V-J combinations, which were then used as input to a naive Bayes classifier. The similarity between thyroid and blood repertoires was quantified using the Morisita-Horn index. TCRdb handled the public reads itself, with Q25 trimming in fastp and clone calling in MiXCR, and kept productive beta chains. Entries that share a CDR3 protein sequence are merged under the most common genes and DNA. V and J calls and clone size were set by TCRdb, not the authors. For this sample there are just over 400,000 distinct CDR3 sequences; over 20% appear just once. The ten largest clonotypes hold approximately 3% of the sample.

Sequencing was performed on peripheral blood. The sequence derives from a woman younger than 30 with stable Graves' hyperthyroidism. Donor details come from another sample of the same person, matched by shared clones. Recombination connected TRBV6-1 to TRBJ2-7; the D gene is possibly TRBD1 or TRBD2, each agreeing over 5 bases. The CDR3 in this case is CASSLGPRSSYEQYF. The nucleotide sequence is TGTGCCAGCAGCCTGGGACCGAGGAGCTCCTACGAGCAGTACTTC.